Below, 23 T cell receptor beta chains from the same sample are listed, as sequenced in a study of CD8 T cells in Susac syndrome. Random-hexamer reverse transcription was applied to roughly 0.5 to 1 ug RNA. Each CDR3 protein is one row after TCRdb ran MiXCR on the immunoSEQ multiplex PCR reads. The sample includes about 100,000 distinct CDR3 sequences, around 95% of them seen just once. Material: CD8+ T cells from PBMCs. The origin of the receptors is a human donor with Susac syndrome.

V usage is TRBV29-1 and J usage is TRBJ2-3; no definite D call. Germline lookup yields CDR1 SQVTM and CDR2 ANQGSEA. This CDR3 contains 12 residues. This chain's CDR3 is CGNTRRLDTQYF. In DNA form, the CDR3 reads TGCGGCAATACCCGTCGGTTGGATACGCAGTATTTT.

V gene TRBV29-1 combines with J gene TRBJ1-2; possibly TRBD1 for D (6 bases). Germline CDR1 reads SQVTM; CDR2 reads ANQGSEA. This CDR3 is built from 11 residues. V was clipped by 2 bases and J by 8 bases, with 9 bases between them. This CDR3 is CSVESGAGYTF. Here the CDR3 DNA reads TGCAGCGTTGAATCAGGGGCCGGCTACACCTTC.

The V and J genes are TRBV29-1 and TRBJ2-7; 8 bases fit TRBD2. Germline CDR1 SQVTM, CDR2 ANQGSEA. This CDR3 comprises 13 residues. V shed 3 bases, J shed 3 bases, and the junction held 4 bases outside the gene matches. The CDR3 DNA reads as TGCAGCGTTGACGGGGCGGGGGGCTACGAGCAGTACTTC. Translated, it gives CSVDGAGGYEQYF.

The V gene is TRBV10-3, the J gene TRBJ2-3; D remains unclear. Germline V gene data show CDR1 as ENHRY and CDR2 as SYGVKD. The V and J ends lost 1 base and 3 bases respectively, with 5 bases between them. The CDR3 contains 13 residues. For the CDR3, the DNA is TGTGCCATCAGTGAGTGGGGTACAGATACGCAGTATTTT. Amino acid sequence: CAISEWGTDTQYF.

The V call is TRBV9, the J call TRBJ1-1, with TRBD1 matching 7 bases. The CDR3 sequence is 14 residues long. V lost 0 bases, J lost 4 bases, and 3 bases stayed unmatched. CDR1 is SGDLS, CDR2 YYNGEE, per germline. CDR3 coding DNA: TGTGCCAGCAGCGTAGCCCAGGGGGGCACTGAAGCTTTCTTT. Translated: CASSVAQGGTEAFF.

This clonotype was counted once. J is TRBJ1-1 and V is TRBV12-3 or TRBV12-4, with D possibly matching TRBD1 (5 bases). V shed 5 bases and J shed 2 bases, with 12 bases lying between them. CDR3 length: 14 residues. The DNA for the CDR3 is TGTGCCAGCAGTCCCCAGCGGGGCAACACTGAAGCTTTCTTT. The encoded protein is CASSPQRGNTEAFF.

This clonotype came up once. This chain connects TRBV29-1 to TRBJ2-7; weak D call: TRBD2 (5 bases). Germline CDR1 reads SQVTM; CDR2 reads ANQGSEA. The length of the CDR3 is 14 residues. Trimming took off 1 base at V and 2 bases at J, with 12 bases between the two ends. This CDR3 reads CSVEVGAFPYEQYF. CDR3 sequence (DNA): TGCAGCGTTGAAGTGGGAGCTTTTCCCTACGAGCAGTACTTC.

V gene TRBV28 combines with J gene TRBJ1-4, with D maybe TRBD1 (6 bases). The CDR3 is 17 residues long. Trimming pared 5 bases from V and 4 bases from J, leaving 20 bases between. Per the germline V gene, CDR1 is MDHEN and CDR2 is SYDVKM. DNA of the CDR3: TGTGCCAGCAGTCCATCGGGGGCACCCTCGAGTAATGAAAAACTGTTTTTT. Translated: CASSPSGAPSSNEKLFF.

This chain links TRBV4-1 with TRBJ2-3; 10 nucleotides align to TRBD2. Trimming at V came to 1 base and at J to 6 bases, leaving 7 bases not matched to a gene. Germline lookup yields CDR1 MGHRA and CDR2 YSYEKL. This CDR3 is built from 16 residues. CDR3 DNA: TGCGCCAGCAGCCAAGTAGAGCGGGGGGGCCTGGATACGCAGTATTTT. Translation gives CASSQVERGGLDTQYF.

The J gene is TRBJ1-4, the V gene TRBV20-1; TRBD1 matches at 7 bases. Germline V gene sequence: CDR1 DFQATT, CDR2 SNEGSKA (reference sequence). With 0 bases clipped from V and 4 bases from J, the junction kept 8 bases outside the gene matches. This CDR3 is 16 amino acids long. CDR3 bases: TGCAGTGCTAGAGATCGACAGGGCAGTTTTAATGAAAAACTGTTTTTT. This gives the protein CSARDRQGSFNEKLFF.

The CDR3 nucleotides are TGTGCCAGCAGCCCCGGCCGGAGGAGCACTGAAGCTTTCTTT. It is translated as CASSPGRRSTEAFF. The chain links TRBV7-9 to TRBJ1-1, with D unresolved. Germline CDR1 reads SEHNR; CDR2 reads FQNEAQ (reference sequence). The V and J ends lost 5 bases and 4 bases respectively, with 14 bases between them. The CDR3 covers 14 residues.

The chain employs TRBV27 and TRBJ2-3; D gene uncertain. V lost 3 bases to trimming and J lost 3 bases, with 10 bases between them. Germline V gene lookup returns CDR1 MNHEY and CDR2 SMNVEV (reference sequence). The CDR3 has 14 amino acids. CDR3 region: CASSFLPNTDTQYF. CDR3 DNA: TGTGCCAGCAGTTTTTTACCCAATACAGATACGCAGTATTTT.

This chain connects TRBV29-1 to TRBJ1-2; D may be TRBD1 (6 bases). Trimming removed 7 bases at V and 2 bases at J, with 20 bases between. CDR1 is SQVTM, CDR2 ANQGSEA, per germline. CDR3 length: 15 residues. CDR3 bases: TGCAGCGGTTGGAACCCGGACAGTCAAAACTATGGCTACACCTTC. Translating gives CSGWNPDSQNYGYTF. Full variable domain (rest looked up from reference TRBV29-1 and TRBJ1-2): SAVISQKPSRDICQRGTSLTIQCQVDSQVTMMFWYRQQPGQSLTLIATANQGSEATYESGFVIDKFPISRPNLTFSTLTVSNMSPEDSSIYLCSGWNPDSQNYGYTFGSGTRLTVV.

The rearrangement links TRBV4-1 to TRBJ1-5; a possible D gene is TRBD1 (6 bases). This CDR3 spans 15 amino acids. V lost 1 base and J 5 bases, leaving 12 bases between the germline ends. Germline V lookup: CDR1 MGHRA, CDR2 YSYEKL. Here the CDR3 DNA reads TGCGCCAGCAGCCAAGGTGGGGGGGGCCATCAGCCCCAGCATTTT. It is translated as CASSQGGGGHQPQHF.

The rearrangement uses TRBV14 and TRBJ1-5; D gene ambiguous. This CDR3 spans 12 amino acids. Between the trimmed V and J ends, which lost 0 bases and 3 bases, there was a span of 0 bases. Germline CDR1 is SGHDN and CDR2 is FVKESK. This chain's CDR3 is CASSQDNQPQHF. The CDR3 DNA sequence: TGTGCCAGCAGCCAAGACAATCAGCCCCAGCATTTT.

The gene calls are TRBV24-1 and TRBJ1-2; D perhaps matches TRBD1 (5 bases). V gave up 4 bases and J gave up 4 bases, with 15 bases separating them. The CDR3 loop spans 15 amino acids. Germline values: CDR1 KGHDR, CDR2 SFDVKD. CDR3 sequence: CATSDPDSPSYGYTF. In nucleotides, the CDR3 is TGTGCCACCAGTGACCCCGACAGCCCCAGCTATGGCTACACCTTC.

This clonotype has a single count. This CDR3 fails to terminate in the conserved phenylalanine or tryptophan, so it likely reflects a read error. This chain joins TRBV18 and TRBJ2-7; tentatively, D is TRBD1 (6 bases). V was pared by 2 bases and J by 1 base, with 6 bases between. CDR3 size: 13 residues. CDR1 and CDR2 (germline): KGHSH, LQKENI. The CDR3 spells CASSPGQSYEQYL. CDR3 coding DNA: TGTGCCAGCTCACCAGGACAGTCCTACGAGCAGTACTTG.

The rearrangement joins TRBV7-6 to TRBJ1-3; D call uncertain. This CDR3 comprises 12 residues. The germline V and J ends were trimmed by 5 bases and 4 bases, with 6 bases remaining between them. The germline V gene has CDR1 SGHVS and CDR2 FNYEAQ. CDR3 sequence: CASSQFGNTIYF. The CDR3 DNA is TGTGCCAGCAGCCAATTCGGAAACACCATATATTTT.

In the case of this clonotype: A read error may produce the germline difference seen at one junction end. The genes are TRBV2 and TRBJ1-1; D unresolved. Germline V gene lookup returns CDR1 SNHLY and CDR2 FYNNEI. The CDR3 covers 14 residues. CDR3 protein: CASDTEQSNTEVFF. The CDR3 coding sequence is TGTGCCAGTGACACGGAACAAAGTAACACTGAAGTTTTCTTT.

The rearrangement links TRBV5-4 to TRBJ2-2, with D possibly TRBD2 on 5 matching bases. V was trimmed by 0 bases and J by 4 bases, leaving 16 bases between them. Germline-derived CDR1 and CDR2 are SGHNT and YYREEE (reference sequence). This CDR3 is built from 17 residues. DNA for the CDR3: TGTGCCAGCAGCTTGGGGTTGGGCGGGTCTTCCACCGGGGAGCTGTTTTTT. Translating gives CASSLGLGGSSTGELFF.

The chain carries TRBV18 and TRBJ2-5; possibly TRBD1 for D (6 bases). CDR3 length: 15 residues. The V end lost 5 bases, the J end lost 3 bases, and 16 bases lay between the germline ends. Germline V lookup: CDR1 KGHSH, CDR2 LQKENI. The CDR3 sequence: CASSTRTAPEETQYF. DNA of the CDR3: TGTGCCAGCTCAACACGGACAGCGCCGGAAGAGACCCAGTACTTC.

Written as DNA, the CDR3 is TGTGCCAGCAGCAAATCTCCTACCCAAGAGACCCAGTACTTC. Residues: CASSKSPTQETQYF. This sequence joins TRBV21-1 and TRBJ2-5. TRBV21-1 has pseudogene status. The CDR3 sequence is 14 residues long.

The chain recombines TRBV2 with TRBJ2-1; D call uncertain. Germline-derived CDR1 and CDR2 are SNHLY and FYNNEI. This CDR3 comprises 11 residues. The ends were cut back, 7 bases at V and 6 bases at J, with 7 bases in the middle. This chain's CDR3 is CASNPANEQFF. The CDR3, as DNA: TGTGCCAGCAACCCCGCCAATGAGCAGTTCTTC.